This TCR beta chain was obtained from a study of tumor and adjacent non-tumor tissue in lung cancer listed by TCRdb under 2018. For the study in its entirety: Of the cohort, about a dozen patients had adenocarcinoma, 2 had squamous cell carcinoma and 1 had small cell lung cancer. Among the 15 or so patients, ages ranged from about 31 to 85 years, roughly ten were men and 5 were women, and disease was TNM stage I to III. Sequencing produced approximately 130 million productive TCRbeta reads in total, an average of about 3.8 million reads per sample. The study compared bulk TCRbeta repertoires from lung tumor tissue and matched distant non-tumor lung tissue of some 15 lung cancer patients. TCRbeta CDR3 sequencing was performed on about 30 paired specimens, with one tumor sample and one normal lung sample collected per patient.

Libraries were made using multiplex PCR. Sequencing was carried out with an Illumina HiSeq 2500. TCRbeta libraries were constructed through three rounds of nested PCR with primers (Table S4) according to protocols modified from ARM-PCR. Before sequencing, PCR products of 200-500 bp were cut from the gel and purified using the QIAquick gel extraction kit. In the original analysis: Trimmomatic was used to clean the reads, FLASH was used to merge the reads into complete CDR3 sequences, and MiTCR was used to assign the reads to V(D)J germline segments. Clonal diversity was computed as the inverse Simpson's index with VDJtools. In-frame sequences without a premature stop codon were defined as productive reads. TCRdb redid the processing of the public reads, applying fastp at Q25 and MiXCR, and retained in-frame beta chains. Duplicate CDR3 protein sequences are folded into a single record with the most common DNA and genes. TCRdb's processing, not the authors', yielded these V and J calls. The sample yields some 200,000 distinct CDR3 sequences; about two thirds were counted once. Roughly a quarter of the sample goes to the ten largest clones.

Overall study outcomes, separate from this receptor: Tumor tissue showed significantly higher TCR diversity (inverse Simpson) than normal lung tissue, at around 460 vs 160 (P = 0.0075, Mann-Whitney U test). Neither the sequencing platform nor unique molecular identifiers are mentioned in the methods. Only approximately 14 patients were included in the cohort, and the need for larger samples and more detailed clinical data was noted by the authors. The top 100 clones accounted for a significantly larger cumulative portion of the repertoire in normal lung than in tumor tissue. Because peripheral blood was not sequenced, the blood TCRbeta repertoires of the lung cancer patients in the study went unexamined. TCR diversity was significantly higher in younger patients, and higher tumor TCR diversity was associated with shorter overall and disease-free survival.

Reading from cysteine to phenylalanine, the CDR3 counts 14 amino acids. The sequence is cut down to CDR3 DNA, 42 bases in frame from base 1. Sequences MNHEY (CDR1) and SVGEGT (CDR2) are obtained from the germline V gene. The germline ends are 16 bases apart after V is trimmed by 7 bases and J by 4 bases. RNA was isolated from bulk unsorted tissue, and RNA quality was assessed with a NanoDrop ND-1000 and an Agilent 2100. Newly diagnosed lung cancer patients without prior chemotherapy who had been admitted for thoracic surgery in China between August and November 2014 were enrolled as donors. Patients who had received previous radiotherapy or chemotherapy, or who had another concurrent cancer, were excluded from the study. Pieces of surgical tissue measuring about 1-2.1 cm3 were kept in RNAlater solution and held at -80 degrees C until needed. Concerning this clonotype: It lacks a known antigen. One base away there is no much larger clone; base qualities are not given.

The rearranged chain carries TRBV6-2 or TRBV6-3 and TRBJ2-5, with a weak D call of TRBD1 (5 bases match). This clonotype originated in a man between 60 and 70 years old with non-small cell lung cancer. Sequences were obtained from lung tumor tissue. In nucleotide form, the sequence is TGTGCCAGCATAAAAAGTAGGGGTACAGAGACCCAGTACTTC. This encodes CASIKSRGTETQYF.